This T cell receptor beta chain was obtained from a study of blood T cell repertoires in COVID-19. Study details: Sample material is recorded as cDNA or gDNA derived from T cells, B-cell-depleted T cells, or PBMCs.

V was pared by 2 bases and J by 1 base, with 12 bases between. The CDR3 is 16 amino acids. Germline assignment: CDR1 MNHNY and CDR2 SVGAGI (reference sequence). In the source study's methods: Reference gene primer amplification in the assay estimated nucleated cell counts. Profiling relied on immunoSEQ multiplex PCR, and the TCRdb table lists in-frame clones only, not all of them. V, J and clone size were drawn from that table, and D and trimming were deduced from the DNA. The repertoire holds roughly 15,000 clones, 80% to 90% seen once, with roughly 15% in the top ten. Sequenced sample: peripheral blood. This TCR was sampled from a man aged 45 to 65 with active COVID-19. V usage is TRBV6-6 and J usage is TRBJ1-5; D is undetermined. CDR3 residues: CASSYGEGRSNQPQHF. The DNA of the CDR3 is TGTGCCAGCAGTTACGGGGAGGGCCGGAGCAATCAGCCCCAGCATTTT.